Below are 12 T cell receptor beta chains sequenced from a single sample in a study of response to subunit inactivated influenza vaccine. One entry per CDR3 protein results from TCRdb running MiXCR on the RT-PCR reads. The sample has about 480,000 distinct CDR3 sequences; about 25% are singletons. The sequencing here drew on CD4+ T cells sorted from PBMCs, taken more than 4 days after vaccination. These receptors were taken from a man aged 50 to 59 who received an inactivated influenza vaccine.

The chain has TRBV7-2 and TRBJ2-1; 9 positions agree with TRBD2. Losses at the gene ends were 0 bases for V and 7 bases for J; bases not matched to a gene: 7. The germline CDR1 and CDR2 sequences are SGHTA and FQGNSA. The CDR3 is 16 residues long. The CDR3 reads CASSLAETSGKNEQFF. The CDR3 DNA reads TGTGCCAGCAGCTTAGCCGAGACTAGCGGTAAGAATGAGCAGTTCTTC.

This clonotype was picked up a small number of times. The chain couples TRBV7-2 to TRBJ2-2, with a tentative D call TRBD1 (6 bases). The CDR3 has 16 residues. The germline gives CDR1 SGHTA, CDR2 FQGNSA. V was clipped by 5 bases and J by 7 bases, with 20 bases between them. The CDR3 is CASSAFGQLVNGELFF. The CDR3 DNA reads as TGTGCCAGCAGCGCCTTTGGACAGCTTGTCAACGGGGAGCTGTTTTTT.

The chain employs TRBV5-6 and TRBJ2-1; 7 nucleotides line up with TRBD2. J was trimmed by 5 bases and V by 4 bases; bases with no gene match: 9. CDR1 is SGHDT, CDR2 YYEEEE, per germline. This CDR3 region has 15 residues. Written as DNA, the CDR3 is TGTGCCAGCAGCCCCCCCTACGGGGGGAACAATGAGCAGTTCTTC. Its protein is CASSPPYGGNNEQFF.

In DNA form, the CDR3 reads TGTGCCAGCAGTCTAGAACTCGAGCAGTACTTC. It encodes CASSLELEQYF. The V call is TRBV6-1, the J call TRBJ2-7; D is uncertain. Germline values: CDR1 MNHNS, CDR2 SASEGT. V was clipped by 5 bases and J by 6 bases, with 8 bases between them. The length of the CDR3 is 11 residues.

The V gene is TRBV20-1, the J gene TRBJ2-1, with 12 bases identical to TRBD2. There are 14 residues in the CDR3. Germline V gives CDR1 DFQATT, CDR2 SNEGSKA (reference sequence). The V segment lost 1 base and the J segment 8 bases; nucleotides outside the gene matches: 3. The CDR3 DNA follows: TGCAGTGCTAGAGGGACTAGCGGGATCTATGAGCAGTTCTTC. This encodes CSARGTSGIYEQFF.

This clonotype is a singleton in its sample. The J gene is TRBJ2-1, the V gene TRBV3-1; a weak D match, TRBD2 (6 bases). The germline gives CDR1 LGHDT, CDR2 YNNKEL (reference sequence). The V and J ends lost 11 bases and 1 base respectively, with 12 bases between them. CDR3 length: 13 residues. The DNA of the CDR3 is TGTGCCGTTGGGGCGGGGTCCTACAATGAGCAGTTCTTC. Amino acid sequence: CAVGAGSYNEQFF.

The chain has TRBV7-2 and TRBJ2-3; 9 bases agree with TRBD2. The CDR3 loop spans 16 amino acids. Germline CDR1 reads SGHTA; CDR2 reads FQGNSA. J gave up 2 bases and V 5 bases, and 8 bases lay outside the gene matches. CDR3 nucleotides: TGTGCCAGCAGCCCCCAGAGCGGGGGGCTCACAGATACGCAGTATTTT. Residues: CASSPQSGGLTDTQYF. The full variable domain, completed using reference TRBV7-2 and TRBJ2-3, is GAGVSQSPSNKVTEKGKDVELRCDPISGHTALYWYRQSLGQGLEFLIYFQGNSAPDKSGLPSDRFSAERTGGSVSTLTIQRTQQEDSAVYLCASSPQSGGLTDTQYFGPGTRLTVL.

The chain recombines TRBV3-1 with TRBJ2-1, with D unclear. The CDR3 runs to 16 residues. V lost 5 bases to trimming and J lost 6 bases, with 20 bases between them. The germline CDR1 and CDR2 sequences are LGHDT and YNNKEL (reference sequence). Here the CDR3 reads CASSNRPTSHFNEQFF. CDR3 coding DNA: TGTGCCAGCAGCAACCGACCCACGAGCCACTTCAATGAGCAGTTCTTC.

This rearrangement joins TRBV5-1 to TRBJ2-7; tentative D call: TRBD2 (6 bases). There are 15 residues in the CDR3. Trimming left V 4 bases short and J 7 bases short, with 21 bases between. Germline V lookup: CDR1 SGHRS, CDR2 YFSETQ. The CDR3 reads CASSISGTPAGEQYF. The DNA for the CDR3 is TGCGCCAGCAGCATCTCCGGGACTCCGGCGGGGGAGCAGTACTTC.

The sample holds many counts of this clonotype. CDR3 residues: CSVNGREGRNEQFF. Here the CDR3 DNA reads TGCAGCGTTAATGGGCGGGAGGGCCGAAATGAGCAGTTCTTC. The chain employs TRBV29-1 and TRBJ2-1; 9 bases fit TRBD2. Germline V gene sequence: CDR1 SQVTM, CDR2 ANQGSEA. This CDR3 has 14 residues. Trimming cost V 5 bases and J 7 bases; bases outside gene matches: 9.

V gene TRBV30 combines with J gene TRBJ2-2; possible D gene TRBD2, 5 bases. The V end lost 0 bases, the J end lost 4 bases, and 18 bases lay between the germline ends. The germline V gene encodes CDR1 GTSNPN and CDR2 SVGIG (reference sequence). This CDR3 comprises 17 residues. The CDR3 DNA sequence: TGTGCCTGGAGTGTAATTAGGACTGTTCGGGGCACCGGGGAGCTGTTTTTT. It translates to CAWSVIRTVRGTGELFF.

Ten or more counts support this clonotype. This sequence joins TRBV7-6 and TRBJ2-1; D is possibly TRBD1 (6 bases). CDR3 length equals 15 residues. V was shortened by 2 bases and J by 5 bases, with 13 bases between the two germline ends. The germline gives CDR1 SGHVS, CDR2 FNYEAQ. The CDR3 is CASSLTGRTNNEQFF. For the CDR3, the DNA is TGTGCCAGCAGCTTAACAGGGAGAACTAACAATGAGCAGTTCTTC.